This T cell receptor beta chain was recorded in a study of T cells after yellow fever vaccination. Study-wide findings and caveats: A small share of clonotypes appeared in both CD4 and CD8 compartments.

This CDR3 is built from 17 residues. V was pared by 3 bases and J by 2 bases, with 10 bases of the junction left unmatched. The germline gives CDR1 LGHNA, CDR2 YNFKEQ. This clonotype has ten or more counts. Its antigen remains unidentified. TCRdb re-analysed the 5' RACE reads in MiXCR, keeping a single row per CDR3 protein. Counted here are about 330,000 distinct CDR3 sequences, 4.1% occurring once; the ten biggest clones make up 20% to 25%. The chain carries TRBV4-2 and TRBJ1-3; TRBD1 aligns across 7 bases. This specimen consisted of PBMCs, obtained 5 days after the yellow fever booster vaccination. The TCR sequence derives from a young man who received the YFV17D yellow fever vaccine. The CDR3 is CASSQARTGLAGNTIYF. The CDR3 DNA reads as TGTGCCAGCAGCCAGGCCCGGACAGGTTTGGCTGGAAACACCATATATTTT.